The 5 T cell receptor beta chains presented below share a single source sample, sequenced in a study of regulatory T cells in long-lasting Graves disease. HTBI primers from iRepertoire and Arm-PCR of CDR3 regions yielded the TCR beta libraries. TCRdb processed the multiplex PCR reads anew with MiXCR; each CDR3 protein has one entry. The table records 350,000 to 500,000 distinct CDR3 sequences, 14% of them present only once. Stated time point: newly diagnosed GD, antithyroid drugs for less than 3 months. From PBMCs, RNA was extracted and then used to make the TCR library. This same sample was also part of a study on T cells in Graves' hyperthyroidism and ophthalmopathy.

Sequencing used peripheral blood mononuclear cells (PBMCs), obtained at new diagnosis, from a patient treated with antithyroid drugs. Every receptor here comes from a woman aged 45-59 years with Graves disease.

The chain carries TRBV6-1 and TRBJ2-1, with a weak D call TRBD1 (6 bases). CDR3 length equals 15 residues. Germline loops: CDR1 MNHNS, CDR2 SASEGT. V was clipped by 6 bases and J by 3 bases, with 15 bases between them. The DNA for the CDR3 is TGTGCCAGCAGAGATCCCACAGGGAACTACAATGAGCAGTTCTTC. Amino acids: CASRDPTGNYNEQFF.

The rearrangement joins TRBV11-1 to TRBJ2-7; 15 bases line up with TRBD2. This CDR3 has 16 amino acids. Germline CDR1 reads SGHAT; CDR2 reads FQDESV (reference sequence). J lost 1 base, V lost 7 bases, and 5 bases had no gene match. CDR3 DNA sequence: TGTGCCAGCATCCCGGGACTAGCGGGAGGTTCCTACGAGCAGTACTTC. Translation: CASIPGLAGGSYEQYF.

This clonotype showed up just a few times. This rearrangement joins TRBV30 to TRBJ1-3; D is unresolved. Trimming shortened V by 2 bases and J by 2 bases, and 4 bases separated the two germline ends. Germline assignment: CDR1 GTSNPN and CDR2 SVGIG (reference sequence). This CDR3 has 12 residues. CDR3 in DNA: TGTGCCTGGAGTCAAGCTGGAAACACCATATATTTT. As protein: CAWSQAGNTIYF.

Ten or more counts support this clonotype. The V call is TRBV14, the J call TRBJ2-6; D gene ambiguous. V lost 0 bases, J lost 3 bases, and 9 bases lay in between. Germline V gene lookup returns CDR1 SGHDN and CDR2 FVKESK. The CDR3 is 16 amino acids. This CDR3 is CASSQDPLYGANVLTF. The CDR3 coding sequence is TGTGCCAGCAGCCAAGACCCGTTGTATGGGGCCAACGTCCTGACTTTC.

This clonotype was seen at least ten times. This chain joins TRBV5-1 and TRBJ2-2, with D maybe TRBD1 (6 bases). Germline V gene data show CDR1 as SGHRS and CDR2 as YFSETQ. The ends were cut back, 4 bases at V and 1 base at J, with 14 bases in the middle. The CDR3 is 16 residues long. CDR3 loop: CASSALGQMNTGELFF. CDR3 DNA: TGCGCCAGCAGCGCCCTAGGACAGATGAACACCGGGGAGCTGTTTTTT.